Listed below are T cell receptor beta chains from one sample, sequenced in a study of cytomegalovirus exposure and HLA in healthy donors. Profiling relied on immunoSEQ multiplex PCR, and the TCRdb table lists in-frame clones only, not all of them. The profile covers 120,000 or so clones, with approximately 8.6% appearing a single time and 6% to 7.5% taken by the ten largest. Sequencing was carried out using PBMCs. Receptors originate from a woman in her thirties or forties in good health and CMV-seropositive. Both conserved end residues are part of each CDR3. A D gene is named only where the DNA matches it firmly. Some rows have no size entry. The others give once, few or many, or a class for an expanded clone.

clone_size	j_call	v_call	d_call	cdr3_nt	cdr3_aa
few	TRBJ1-1	TRBV5-1	TRBD1	TGCGCCAGCAGCTTGGGGGGGGCAGGGGGGAATGAAGCTTTCTTT	CASSLGGAGGNEAFF
few	TRBJ2-7	TRBV6-1	NA	TGTGCCAGCAGTGTAAGTCTAGAGAGCTCCTACGAGCAGTACTTC	CASSVSLESSYEQYF
few	TRBJ1-1	TRBV6-1	NA	TGTGCCAGTTCGGACAGTCCGAACACTGAAGCTTTCTTT	CASSDSPNTEAFF
few	TRBJ1-4	TRBV6-5	NA	TGTGCCATCGGACAGCTTGCAACTAATGAAAAACTGTTTTTT	CAIGQLATNEKLFF
NA	TRBJ1-5	TRBV2	TRBD1	TGTGCCAGCAGTGACAGGGGGCGGGGACAGCCCCAGCATTTT	CASSDRGRGQPQHF
NA	TRBJ1-1	TRBV11-2	NA	TGTGCCACCGCAGCGAGCCGGCCGGGAGAAGCTTTCTTT	CATAASRPGEAFF
few	TRBJ1-4	TRBV7-8	TRBD1	TGTGCCAGCAGCCTCCACAGGGGGAATGAAAAACTGTTTTTT	CASSLHRGNEKLFF
NA	TRBJ2-3	TRBV18	TRBD2	TGTGCCAGCTCACTCAGCGGGGGAGACAGATTTGCGCAGTATTTT	CASSLSGGDRFAQYF
few	TRBJ1-2	TRBV7-2	TRBD1	TGTGCCAGCAGCCCACAGGGGCCCCGCTATGGCTACACCTTC	CASSPQGPRYGYTF
NA	TRBJ1-5	TRBV7-2	NA	TGTGCCAGCAGCTTCGGACAGAGAAGCAATCAGCCCCAGCATTTT	CASSFGQRSNQPQHF
NA	TRBJ1-4	TRBV30	NA	TGTGCCTGGATGGGGAGGGAGGGAGACAGTGCAACTAATGAAAAACTGTTTTTT	CAWMGREGDSATNEKLFF
NA	TRBJ1-5	TRBV27	TRBD1	TGTGCCAGCAGTTTGACAGGGATATACAATCAGCCCCAGCATTTT	CASSLTGIYNQPQHF
few	TRBJ2-5	TRBV19	NA	TGTGCCAGTAGTATAAGGTCGGGCCAAGAGACCCAGTACTTC	CASSIRSGQETQYF
few	TRBJ2-7	TRBV6-1	NA	TGTGCCAGCAGTAGGAGTTCCTACGAGCAGTACTTC	CASSRSSYEQYF
NA	TRBJ2-7	TRBV7-8	TRBD2	TGTGCCAGCAGCTCGGGGGGATTCTCCTACGAGCAGTACTTC	CASSSGGFSYEQYF
NA	TRBJ2-3	TRBV6-6	TRBD1	TGTGCCAGCAGTTATCGGGACAGGACCACAGATACGCAGTATTTT	CASSYRDRTTDTQYF
few	TRBJ2-5	TRBV18	TRBD2	TGTGCCAGCCCACCAGAACTAGCGGACGGGGAAGAGACCCAGTACTTC	CASPPELADGEETQYF
NA	TRBJ1-6	TRBV7-2	NA	TGTGCCAGCAGCTCTACCCGACAGACGAGAAGTTCACCCCTCCACTTT	CASSSTRQTRSSPLHF
few	TRBJ2-7	TRBV9	NA	TGTGCCAGCAGCGCCTCTAGAGGGGGCTACGAGCAGTACTTC	CASSASRGGYEQYF
once	TRBJ1-2	TRBV5-4	TRBD1	TGTGCCAGCAGCTTAGGGACAGTAGGATATGGCTACACCTTC	CASSLGTVGYGYTF
NA	TRBJ1-1	TRBV11-3	NA	TGTGCCAGCAGCTTACTCGCGGGAACTGAAGCTTTCTTT	CASSLLAGTEAFF
NA	TRBJ2-7	TRBV6-5	NA	TGTGCCAGCAGTTACGTGCCCCCAGGAACCGAGCAGTACTTC	CASSYVPPGTEQYF
NA	TRBJ1-2	TRBV7-2	TRBD1	TGTGCCAGCAGCTTAGACGGGACAGTATATGGCTACACCTTC	CASSLDGTVYGYTF
NA	TRBJ1-2	TRBV19	NA	TGTGCCAGTAGTATAAGGCAGGGATCTTACTATGGCTACACCTTC	CASSIRQGSYYGYTF
NA	TRBJ1-1	TRBV15	TRBD1	TGTGCCACCAGCAGAGATCGGGGACAGGGCCGCACTGAAGCTTTCTTT	CATSRDRGQGRTEAFF
NA	TRBJ2-7	TRBV6-5	TRBD1	TGTGCCAGCAGTTCCGGACAGGGGGCAGCCTACGAGCAGTACTTC	CASSSGQGAAYEQYF
few	TRBJ1-3	TRBV5-1	NA	TGCGCCAGCAGCTTGGAGACACCCGGAAACACCATATATTTT	CASSLETPGNTIYF
few	TRBJ2-1	TRBV18	TRBD1	TGTGCCAGCTCACAAACAGGGGTCAGTGAGCAGTTCTTC	CASSQTGVSEQFF
NA	TRBJ2-7	TRBV29-1	NA	TGCAGCGTTTTGCCACGGAGCTCCTACGAGCAGTACTTC	CSVLPRSSYEQYF
few	TRBJ2-2	TRBV27	NA	TGTGCCAGCAGTTTAGTAGGCAGGGGCCGTTTGGGGGAGCTGTTTTTT	CASSLVGRGRLGELFF
NA	TRBJ2-3	TRBV30	TRBD2	TGTGCCTGGATGCCTAGCGGGGCCAACCTGGGGGATACGCAGTATTTT	CAWMPSGANLGDTQYF
NA	TRBJ1-1	TRBV5-1	NA	TGCGCCAGCAGCCCCGGAGGGGACCTCACTGAAGCTTTCTTT	CASSPGGDLTEAFF
few	TRBJ2-1	TRBV10-2	NA	TGCGCCAGCAGTGGTGCCCCTGACGTTGGGGCTCGCAATGAGCAGTTCTTC	CASSGAPDVGARNEQFF
NA	TRBJ1-1	TRBV6-5	NA	TGTGCCAGCAGTTACTCGGGAGGGAGTAGCACTGAAGCTTTCTTT	CASSYSGGSSTEAFF
NA	TRBJ1-1	TRBV29-1	NA	TGCACCGTTTTGGGGGTCGGGGGCACTGAAGCTTTCTTT	CTVLGVGGTEAFF
few	TRBJ2-3	TRBV9	TRBD2	TGTGCCAGCAGCGTTCGAGGAGACGGGGGGGGCACAGATACGCAGTATTTT	CASSVRGDGGGTDTQYF
few	TRBJ1-2	TRBV28	NA	TGTGCCAGCAGTTTCCCCAGGTACAACTATGGCTACACCTTC	CASSFPRYNYGYTF
few	TRBJ1-2	TRBV30	TRBD1	TGTGCCTGGAGTCAGGCAGGGGGCGGGTATGGCTACACCTTC	CAWSQAGGGYGYTF
NA	TRBJ2-1	TRBV5-6	NA	TGTGCCAGCAGCTTCAGGGTGGGGGGAGGCAATGAGCAGTTCTTC	CASSFRVGGGNEQFF
NA	TRBJ2-7	TRBV30	TRBD1	TGTGCCTGGAGTCAAGGACAGGCGATCTACGAGCAGTACTTC	CAWSQGQAIYEQYF
NA	TRBJ2-7	TRBV18	NA	TGTGCCAGCTCAGCTAACAGCGAGCAGTACTTC	CASSANSEQYF
NA	TRBJ1-6	TRBV9	NA	TGTGCCAGCAGCCCCCGGTTACGGGGAGAATATAATTCACCCCTCCACTTT	CASSPRLRGEYNSPLHF
NA	TRBJ2-3	TRBV7-9	TRBD1	TGTGCCAGCAGCTCCATTGACAGGGTCCCAGATACGCAGTATTTT	CASSSIDRVPDTQYF
few	TRBJ1-1	TRBV5-1	TRBD1	TGCGCCAGCAGCCCAGGGGGCCGGAAGACTGAAGCTTTCTTT	CASSPGGRKTEAFF
once	TRBJ1-3	TRBV28	NA	TGTGCCAGCAGTACTCACAGATTCTCTGGAAACACCATATATTTT	CASSTHRFSGNTIYF
NA	TRBJ1-1	TRBV7-8	TRBD1	TGTGCCAGCAGCTTAGGACAGGGGTACACTGAAGCTTTCTTT	CASSLGQGYTEAFF
NA	TRBJ1-6	TRBV5-1	TRBD1	TGCGCCAGCAGCTTGGCTGGGGGACAGGGAGGTAATTCACCCCTCCACTTT	CASSLAGGQGGNSPLHF
NA	TRBJ2-7	TRBV28	TRBD1	TGTGCCAGCGATACAGGGGACTACGAGCAGTACTTC	CASDTGDYEQYF
few	TRBJ2-7	TRBV4-1	NA	TGCGCCAGCAGCCAACCGTCAGGGGAAATTATCTACGAGCAGTACTTC	CASSQPSGEIIYEQYF
few	TRBJ1-2	TRBV18	TRBD1	TGTGCCAGCTCACCAGCCGGACAGGGCGGATTTTATGGCTACACCTTC	CASSPAGQGGFYGYTF